These 7 T cell receptor beta chains came from one sample sequenced in a study of blood T cells in healthy people across ages. A second PCR, run for about 7 to 11 cycles, used a sample-barcoded 5' primer plus a J-beta primer mix. TCRdb independently ran MiXCR on the 5' RACE reads; one entry per CDR3 protein. Among hundreds of thousands of distinct CDR3 sequences, under 80% were seen once, and the ten largest hold 28%. The sequenced material came from blood. These receptors all stem from a man aged 25-45 years in good health.

The genes are TRBV12-3 or TRBV12-4 and TRBJ1-1; D ambiguous. This CDR3 has 15 residues. The V end was cut by 7 bases, the J end by 1 base, with 16 bases between. The CDR3 DNA reads TGTGCCAGCACCCCAAGAGAGGATTGGAACACTGAAGCTTTCTTT. This translates into CASTPREDWNTEAFF.

The V gene is TRBV7-2, the J gene TRBJ2-7; weak D call: TRBD2 (5 bases). V was shortened by 3 bases and J by 5 bases, with 11 bases between the two germline ends. This CDR3 region has 13 residues. The germline V gene has CDR1 SGHTA and CDR2 FQGNSA. CDR3 residues: CASSFGGRNEQYF. The CDR3 region has the DNA TGTGCCAGCAGCTTCGGAGGACGGAACGAGCAGTACTTC.

Remarks on this clonotype: One end of the junction does not line up with germline, which may come from a read error. The rearrangement links TRBV10-3 to TRBJ2-4; D tentatively reads TRBD1 or TRBD2 (7 bases each). The DNA matches TRBJ2-5 better at its end, which makes the J call doubtful. This CDR3 spans 15 amino acids. Germline V gene data show CDR1 as ENHRY and CDR2 as SYGVKD. CDR3 loop: CATSESTGRVETQYF. The CDR3 DNA is TGTGCCACCAGTGAGTCGACAGGGAGGGTAGAGACCCAGTACTTC.

This sequence joins TRBV20-1 and TRBJ2-1; 12 bases fit TRBD2. V lost 1 base to trimming and J lost 8 bases; unmatched junction nucleotides: 6. Germline loops: CDR1 DFQATT, CDR2 SNEGSKA (reference sequence). This CDR3 contains 15 residues. CDR3 region: CSARGASGGADEQFF. CDR3 bases: TGCAGTGCTAGAGGCGCTAGCGGGGGGGCTGATGAGCAGTTCTTC.

The chain carries TRBV7-9 and TRBJ2-1, with D perhaps matching TRBD1 or TRBD2 (5 bases each). Per germline, CDR1 SEHNR and CDR2 FQNEAQ (reference sequence). Trimming took off 5 bases at V and 5 bases at J, with 16 bases between the two ends. CDR3 length: 15 amino acids. For the CDR3, the DNA is TGTGCCAGCAGCCGGGCCAAGGGGACGGACAATGAGCAGTTCTTC. It specifies CASSRAKGTDNEQFF. The full variable domain, completed using reference TRBV7-9 and TRBJ2-1, is DTGVSQNPRHKITKRGQNVTFRCDPISEHNRLYWYRQTLGQGPEFLTYFQNEAQLEKSRLLSDRFSAERPKGSFSTLEIQRTEQGDSAMYLCASSRAKGTDNEQFFGPGTRLTVL.

On this clonotype: A much more abundant neighbour one base away suggests this may be a read error. The rearrangement links TRBV20-1 to TRBJ2-1, with 8 nucleotides matching TRBD2. Germline trimming cut 0 bases from V and 7 bases from J; bases unmatched to any gene: 14. The CDR3 is 17 residues long. CDR1 is DFQATT, CDR2 SNEGSKA, per germline (reference sequence). CDR3 in amino acids: CSARDRGGAGLRNEQFF. The DNA for the CDR3 is TGCAGTGCTAGAGATCGGGGGGGGGCAGGGTTGAGGAATGAGCAGTTCTTC.

V and J are TRBV27 and TRBJ2-3, with D maybe TRBD2 (7 bases). The V and J ends lost 8 bases and 5 bases respectively, with 29 bases between them. The CDR3 totals 18 residues. Germline values: CDR1 MNHEY, CDR2 SMNVEV (reference sequence). CDR3 amino acids: CASRPRVEVRGAQDTQYF. The CDR3, as DNA: TGTGCCAGCCGCCCTAGAGTCGAGGTTCGGGGGGCGCAAGATACGCAGTATTTT.